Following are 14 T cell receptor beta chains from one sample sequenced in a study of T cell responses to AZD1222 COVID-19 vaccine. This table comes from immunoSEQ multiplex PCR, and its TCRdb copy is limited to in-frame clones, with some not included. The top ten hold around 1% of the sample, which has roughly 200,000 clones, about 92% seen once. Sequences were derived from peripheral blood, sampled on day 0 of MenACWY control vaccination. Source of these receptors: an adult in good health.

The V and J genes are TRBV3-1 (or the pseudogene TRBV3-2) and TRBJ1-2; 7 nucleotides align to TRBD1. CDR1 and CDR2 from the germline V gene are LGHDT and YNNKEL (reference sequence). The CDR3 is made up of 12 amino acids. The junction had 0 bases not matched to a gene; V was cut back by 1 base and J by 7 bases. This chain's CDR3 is CASSQAGGGYTF. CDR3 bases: TGTGCCAGCAGCCAAGCAGGGGGTGGCTACACCTTC.

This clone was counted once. CDR3 nucleotides: TGCGCCAGCAGCCAAGATATGTCGGCGTCCCGCGAGCAGTACTTC. This translates into CASSQDMSASREQYF. The chain joins TRBV4-3 to TRBJ2-7; D unclear. The CDR3 runs 15 residues. Per germline, CDR1 LGHNA and CDR2 YSLEER. Trimming pared 0 bases from V and 6 bases from J, leaving 15 bases between.

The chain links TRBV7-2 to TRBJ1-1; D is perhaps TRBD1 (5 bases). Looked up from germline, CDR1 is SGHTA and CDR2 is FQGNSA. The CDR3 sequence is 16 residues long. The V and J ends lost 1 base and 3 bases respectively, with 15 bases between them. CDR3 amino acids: CASSLGRAGTYTEAFF. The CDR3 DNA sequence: TGTGCCAGCAGCTTAGGTCGGGCAGGGACGTACACTGAAGCTTTCTTT.

The CDR3 region is CAWSQGVNTGELFF. Here the CDR3 DNA reads TGTGCCTGGAGTCAGGGTGTGAACACCGGGGAGCTGTTTTTT. The chain joins TRBV30 to TRBJ2-2; D is perhaps TRBD1 (5 bases). Trimming cost V 2 bases and J 1 base, with 8 bases left between them. The CDR3 extends over 14 amino acids. Per the germline V gene, CDR1 is GTSNPN and CDR2 is SVGIG (reference sequence).

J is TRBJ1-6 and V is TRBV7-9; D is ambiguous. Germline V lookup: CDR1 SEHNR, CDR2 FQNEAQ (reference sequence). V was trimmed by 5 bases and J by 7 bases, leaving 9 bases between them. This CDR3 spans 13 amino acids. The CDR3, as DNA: TGTGCCAGCAGCCCTGGGTCAAATTCACCCCTCCACTTT. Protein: CASSPGSNSPLHF.

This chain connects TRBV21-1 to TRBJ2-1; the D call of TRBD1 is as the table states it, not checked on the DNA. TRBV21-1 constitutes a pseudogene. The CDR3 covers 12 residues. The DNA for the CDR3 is TGTGCCGCGCAGGACAGGGTGCATGAGCAGTTCTTC. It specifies CAAQDRVHEQFF.

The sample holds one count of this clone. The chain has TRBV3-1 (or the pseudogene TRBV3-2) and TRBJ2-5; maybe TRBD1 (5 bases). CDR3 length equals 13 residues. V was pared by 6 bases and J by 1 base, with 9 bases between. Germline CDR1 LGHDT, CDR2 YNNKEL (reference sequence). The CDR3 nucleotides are TGTGCCAGCAGTCAGGGTCCCCAAGAGACCCAGTACTTC. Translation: CASSQGPQETQYF.

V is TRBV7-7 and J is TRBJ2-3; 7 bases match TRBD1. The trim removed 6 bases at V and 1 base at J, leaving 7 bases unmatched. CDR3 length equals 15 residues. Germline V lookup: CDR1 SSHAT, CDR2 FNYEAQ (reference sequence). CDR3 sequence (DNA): TGTGCCAGCAGTCCAGACAGGGCCCGCACAGATACGCAGTATTTT. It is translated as CASSPDRARTDTQYF.

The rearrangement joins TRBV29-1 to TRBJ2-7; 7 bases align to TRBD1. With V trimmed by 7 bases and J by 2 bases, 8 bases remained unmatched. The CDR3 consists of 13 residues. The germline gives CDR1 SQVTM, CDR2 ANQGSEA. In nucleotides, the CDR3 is TGCAGCGCCCGGGACAGTGGCACCTACGAGCAGTACTTC. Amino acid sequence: CSARDSGTYEQYF.

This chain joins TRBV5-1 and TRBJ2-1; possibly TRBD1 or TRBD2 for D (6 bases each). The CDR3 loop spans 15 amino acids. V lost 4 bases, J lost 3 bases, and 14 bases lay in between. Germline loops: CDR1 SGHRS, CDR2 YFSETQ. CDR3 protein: CASSPGAGLYNEQFF. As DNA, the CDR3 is TGCGCCAGCAGCCCGGGGGCGGGGCTCTACAATGAGCAGTTCTTC.

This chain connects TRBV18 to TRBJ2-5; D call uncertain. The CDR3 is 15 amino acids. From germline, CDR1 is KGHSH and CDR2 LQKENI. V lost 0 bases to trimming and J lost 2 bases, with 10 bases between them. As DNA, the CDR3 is TGTGCCAGCTCACCACCGTTAACAGAGCAAGAGACCCAGTACTTC. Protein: CASSPPLTEQETQYF. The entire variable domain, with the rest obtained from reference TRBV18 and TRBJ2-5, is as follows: NAGVMQNPRHLVRRRGQEARLRCSPMKGHSHVYWYRQLPEEGLKFMVYLQKENIIDESGMPKERFSAEFPKEGPSILRIQQVVRGDSAAYFCASSPPLTEQETQYFGPGTRLLVL.

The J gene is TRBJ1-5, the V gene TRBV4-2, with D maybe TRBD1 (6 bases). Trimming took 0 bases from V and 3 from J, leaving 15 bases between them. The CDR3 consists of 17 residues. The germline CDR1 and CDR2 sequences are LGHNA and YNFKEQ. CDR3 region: CASSQDLGGQYNQPQHF. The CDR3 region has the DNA TGTGCCAGCAGCCAAGATTTAGGGGGGCAGTACAATCAGCCCCAGCATTTT.

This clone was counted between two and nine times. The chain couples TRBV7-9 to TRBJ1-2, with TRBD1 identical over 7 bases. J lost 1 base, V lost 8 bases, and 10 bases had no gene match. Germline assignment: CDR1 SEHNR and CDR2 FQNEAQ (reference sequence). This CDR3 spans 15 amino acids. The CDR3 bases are TGTGCCAGCGCCCGGTCTCAGGGGGTTAACTATGGCTACACCTTC. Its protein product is CASARSQGVNYGYTF. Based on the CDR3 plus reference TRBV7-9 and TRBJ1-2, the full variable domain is DTGVSQNPRHKITKRGQNVTFRCDPISEHNRLYWYRQTLGQGPEFLTYFQNEAQLEKSRLLSDRFSAERPKGSFSTLEIQRTEQGDSAMYLCASARSQGVNYGYTFGSGTRLTVV.

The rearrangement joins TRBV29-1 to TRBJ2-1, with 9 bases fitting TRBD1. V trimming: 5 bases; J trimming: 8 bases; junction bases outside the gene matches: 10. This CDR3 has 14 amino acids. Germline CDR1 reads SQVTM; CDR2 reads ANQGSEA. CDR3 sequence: CSVPRTGGGDEQFF. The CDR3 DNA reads TGCAGCGTTCCCCGTACAGGGGGCGGAGATGAGCAGTTCTTC.